Listed below are T cell receptor beta chains from one sample, sequenced in a study of OX40 agonist ivuxolimab in advanced cancers. Sequenced by immunoSEQ multiplex PCR; TCRdb stores in-frame clones only, minus some. The sample contains under 80,000 clones, approximately 86% of which appear only once. The material sequenced was CD4+ or CD8+ T cells sorted from blood, taken in a trial of the OX40 agonist ivuxolimab. The source is an adult with an advanced solid tumor such as melanoma, head and neck, liver or kidney cancer. Both conserved end residues are part of each CDR3. D genes are given only for firm matches. Clone size is given for some rows only: seen once, a few or many times, or a class if the clone is expanded.

clone size	V gene	D gene	J gene	CDR3 protein	CDR3 DNA
few	TRBV5-5	TRBD1	TRBJ2-7	CASTQDRNSYEQYF	TGTGCCAGCACCCAGGACAGGAACTCCTACGAGCAGTACTTC
NA	TRBV28	NA	TRBJ1-4	CASSLSFGADGWEKLFF	TGTGCCAGCAGTTTAAGTTTTGGGGCAGATGGTTGGGAAAAACTGTTTTTT
NA	TRBV18	TRBD1	TRBJ1-2	CASSLPRDRTTRYTF	TGTGCCAGCTCACTCCCCCGGGACAGGACGACCCGCTACACCTTC
NA	TRBV7-2	TRBD1	TRBJ2-5	CASSSRTGQETQYF	TGTGCCAGCAGCTCCCGGACAGGTCAAGAGACCCAGTACTTC
NA	TRBV6-5	TRBD1	TRBJ2-5	CARGGYRGAKETQYF	TGTGCCAGAGGTGGTTACAGGGGGGCGAAAGAGACCCAGTACTTC
few	TRBV7-9	NA	TRBJ1-1	CASIPSGVNTEAFF	TGTGCCAGCATCCCGTCCGGGGTTAACACTGAAGCTTTCTTT
NA	TRBV19	NA	TRBJ1-5	CASKVGRVAQPQHF	TGTGCCAGTAAGGTGGGCAGGGTAGCTCAGCCCCAGCATTTT
NA	TRBV19	NA	TRBJ1-3	CASSQLGRSGNTIYF	TGTGCCAGTAGCCAACTGGGACGCTCTGGAAACACCATATATTTT
NA	TRBV6-1	NA	TRBJ1-3	CASSPDTAGNTIYF	TGTGCCAGCAGTCCGGACACGGCTGGAAACACCATATATTTT
NA	TRBV7-2	NA	TRBJ2-7	CASSSRSGLAYEQYF	TGTGCCAGCAGCTCCCGATCGGGTTTGGCCTACGAGCAGTACTTC
NA	TRBV7-8	NA	TRBJ2-7	CASSLGAGRSYEQYF	TGTGCCAGCAGCTTAGGAGCCGGCCGCTCCTACGAGCAGTACTTC
NA	TRBV7-6	TRBD2	TRBJ2-5	CASSSGIQETQYF	TGTGCCAGCAGTAGCGGGATACAAGAGACCCAGTACTTC
NA	TRBV18	NA	TRBJ2-7	CASSQSYEQYF	TGTGCCAGCTCACAGTCCTACGAGCAGTACTTC
once	TRBV30	NA	TRBJ1-4	CAWSRGANEKLFF	TGTGCCTGGAGTAGGGGAGCTAATGAAAAACTGTTTTTT
few	TRBV5-6	NA	TRBJ1-2	CASSLTGKGYTF	TGTGCCAGCAGCTTGACGGGTAAGGGCTACACCTTC
NA	TRBV27	TRBD2	TRBJ2-7	CASIYRTSGGYEQYF	TGTGCCAGCATTTACCGGACTAGCGGGGGCTACGAGCAGTACTTC